The T cell receptor beta chain described here comes from a study of tumor and adjacent non-tumor tissue in lung cancer. At the level of the study: Each sample yielded 4 million to 4.5 million productive TCRbeta reads on average. Study results and caveats: In normal lung, the top 100 clones were significantly more dominant than in tumor.

This sample's RNA came from whole unsorted tissue. Distant lung tissue was collected more than 3 cm away from the tumor edge. This CDR3 region has 14 residues. Germline V gene sequence: CDR1 SGHTA, CDR2 FQGNSA. Regarding this clonotype: Its cognate antigen is unknown. This may be a read error: a much more frequent sequence differs by one nucleotide.

The library came from three nested PCR rounds adapted from ARM-PCR protocols. MiXCR was run by TCRdb on the multiplex PCR reads, yielding one entry per CDR3 protein. The sample has approximately 80,000 distinct CDR3 sequences, 80% to 90% seen once; the top ten hold 51%. V and J are TRBV7-2 and TRBJ2-3; TRBD2 matches 9 bases. The material sequenced was distant non-tumor lung tissue. The TCR originated in a man aged 60-69 years with non-small cell lung cancer. DNA for the CDR3: TGTGCCAACAGCTCTAGCGGGGCCACAGATACGCAGTATTTT. As protein: CANSSSGATDTQYF.